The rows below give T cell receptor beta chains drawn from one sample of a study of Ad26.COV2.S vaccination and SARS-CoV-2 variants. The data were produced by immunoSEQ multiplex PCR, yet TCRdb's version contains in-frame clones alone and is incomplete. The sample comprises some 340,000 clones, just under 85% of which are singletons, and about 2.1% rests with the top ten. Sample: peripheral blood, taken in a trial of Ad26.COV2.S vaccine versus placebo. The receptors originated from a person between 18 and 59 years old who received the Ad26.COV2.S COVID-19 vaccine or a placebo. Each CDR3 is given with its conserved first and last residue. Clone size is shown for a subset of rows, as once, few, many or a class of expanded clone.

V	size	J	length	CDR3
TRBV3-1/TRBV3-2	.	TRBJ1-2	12	CASSQSNYGYTF
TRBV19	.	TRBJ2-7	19	CASSTGPLSGGASSYEQYF
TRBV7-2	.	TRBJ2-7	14	CASSSTGGRYGQYF
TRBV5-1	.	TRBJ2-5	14	CASSFYTHQETQYF
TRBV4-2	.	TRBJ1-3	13	CASRLDAGNTIYF
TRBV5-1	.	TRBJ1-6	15	CASSRGEGGNSPLHF
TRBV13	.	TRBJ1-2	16	CASSLGVGPTNYGYTF
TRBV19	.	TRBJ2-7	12	CASSPRGGEQYF
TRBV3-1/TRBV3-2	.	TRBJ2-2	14	CASSHRGHGGELFF
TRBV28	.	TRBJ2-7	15	CASRAGTGPSHEQYF
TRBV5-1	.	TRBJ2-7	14	CASGSGTGGYEQYF
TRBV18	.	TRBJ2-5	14	CASSPRGVLETQYF
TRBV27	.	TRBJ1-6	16	CASSTGGSSYNSPLHF
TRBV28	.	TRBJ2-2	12	CANRGNTGELFF
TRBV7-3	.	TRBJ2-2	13	CASSPGGSGELFF
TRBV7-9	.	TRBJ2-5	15	CASSLVGLYEETQYF
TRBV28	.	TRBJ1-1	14	CASTPSGGNTEAFF
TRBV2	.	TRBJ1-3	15	CASTGQAGSGNTIYF
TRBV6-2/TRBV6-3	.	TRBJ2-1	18	CASSYAPGLHGVQNEQFF
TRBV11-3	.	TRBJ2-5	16	CASSLGTERKKETQYF
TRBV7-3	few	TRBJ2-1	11	CASRGDNEQFF
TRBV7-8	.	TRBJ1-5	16	CASSLRGGGRNQPQHF
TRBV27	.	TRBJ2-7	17	CASSLRARLAGSYEQYF
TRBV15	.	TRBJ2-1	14	CATSPSWDSHEQFF
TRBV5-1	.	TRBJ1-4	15	CASSLGQGANEKLFF
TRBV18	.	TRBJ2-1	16	CASSPVGRGSYNEQFF
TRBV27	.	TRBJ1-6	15	CASSASGTGVSPLHF
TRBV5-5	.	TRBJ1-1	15	CASSLGRTMNTEAFF
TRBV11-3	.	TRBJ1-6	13	CATRVSDNSPLHF
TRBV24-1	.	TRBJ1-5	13	CATSRTGDQPQHF
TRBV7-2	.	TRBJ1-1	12	CASSSDGRRTFF
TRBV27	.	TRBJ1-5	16	CASSPTVRGRGQPQHF
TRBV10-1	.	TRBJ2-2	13	CASAASNTGELFF
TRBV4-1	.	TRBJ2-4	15	CASSQGQGAKNIQYF
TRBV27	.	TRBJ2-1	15	CASSLSGVFYNEQFF
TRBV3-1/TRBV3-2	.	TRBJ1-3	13	CASSGSPGNTIYF
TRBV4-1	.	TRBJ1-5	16	CASSQGRGRDNQPQHF
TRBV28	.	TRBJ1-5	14	CATYTGTRYQPQHF
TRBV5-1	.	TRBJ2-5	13	CASSFEGPETQYF
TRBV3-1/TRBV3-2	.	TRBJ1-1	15	CASSQDPGDYTEAFF
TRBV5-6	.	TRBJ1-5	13	CASSLTRHGAQHF
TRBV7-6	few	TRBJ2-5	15	CASSSRLAVQETQYF
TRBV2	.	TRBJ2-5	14	CASSESRGGETQYF